The 18 T cell receptor beta chains below all came from one sample that was sequenced in a study of T cell repertoires in cytomegalovirus infection (dated by TCRdb to between 2019 and 2020). TCRdb records Illumina HiSeq 1500 as the sequencer. TCRdb trimmed the raw reads at Q25, called clones with MiXCR and kept productive beta chains. Every CDR3 protein is listed once, alongside the most common genes and DNA of its rows. Here the sample has just over 150,000 distinct CDR3 sequences; roughly a quarter occur a single time. The leading ten clones occupy 11% of the sample. Sequencing was performed on PBMCs. The receptors were gathered from a human donor in good health (CMV status not recorded). Some clones in this sample may be carry-over from other donors' samples.

V gene TRBV12-3 or TRBV12-4 combines with J gene TRBJ2-1; D is perhaps TRBD1 (6 bases). Trimming took off 6 bases at V and 10 bases at J, with 13 bases between the two ends. The CDR3 is 12 amino acids. The CDR3 sequence is CASSQQGTEQFF. CDR3 nucleotides: TGTGCCAGCAGCCAACAGGGAACCGAGCAGTTCTTC.

This clonotype was detected ten times or more. The chain has TRBV6-2 or TRBV6-3 and TRBJ2-3; 9 positions agree with TRBD2. CDR3 length: 17 residues. Germline-derived CDR1 and CDR2 are MNHEY and SVGEGT. The trim removed 0 bases at V and 4 bases at J, leaving 8 bases unmatched. CDR3 region: CASSYSNLAGPPDTQYF. Here the CDR3 DNA reads TGTGCCAGCAGTTACTCGAACCTAGCGGGGCCGCCAGATACGCAGTATTTT.

This chain uses TRBV12-3 or TRBV12-4 with TRBJ1-2, with TRBD1 identical over 10 bases. V was pared by 6 bases and J by 5 bases, with 9 bases of the junction left unmatched. This CDR3 region has 15 residues. CDR3 residues: CASSPGGTGAYGYTF. The CDR3 DNA reads as TGTGCCAGCAGCCCTGGGGGGACAGGGGCATATGGCTACACCTTC.

This chain joins TRBV10-3 and TRBJ1-1; D is undetermined. The CDR3 runs 15 residues. Germline CDR1 and CDR2: ENHRY and SYGVKD. The V end lost 4 bases, the J end lost 0 bases, and 12 bases lay between the germline ends. CDR3 coding DNA: TGTGCCATCAGTGCGGCAGCAGGTATGAACACTGAAGCTTTCTTT. Protein sequence: CAISAAAGMNTEAFF.

This clonotype was seen repeatedly, ten times or more. The rearrangement joins TRBV7-2 to TRBJ2-7; 13 positions agree with TRBD2. CDR1 and CDR2 from the germline V gene are SGHTA and FQGNSA. The junction had 10 bases not matched to a gene; V was cut back by 5 bases and J by 0 bases. This CDR3 spans 18 amino acids. CDR3 residues: CASSPRLAGGFTSYEQYF. The CDR3 DNA sequence: TGTGCCAGCAGCCCACGACTAGCGGGAGGCTTTACCTCCTACGAGCAGTACTTC.

The V and J genes are TRBV5-4 and TRBJ1-2; D possibly corresponds to TRBD1 (5 bases). Trimming stripped 4 bases from V and 0 bases from J, with 13 bases between. There are 15 residues in the CDR3. In germline, CDR1 is SGHNT, CDR2 YYREEE (reference sequence). The CDR3 DNA reads as TGTGCCAGCAGCCCGTCGGGGCCATCTAACTATGGCTACACCTTC. Its translation: CASSPSGPSNYGYTF.

The V and J genes are TRBV19 and TRBJ2-1, with 8 positions matching TRBD2. V dropped 7 bases and J dropped 5; count of bases not matched to a gene: 7. Germline-derived CDR1 and CDR2 are LNHDA and SQIVND (reference sequence). CDR3 size: 14 residues. The CDR3 protein is CASTQRGIDNEQFF. As DNA, the CDR3 is TGTGCCAGTACCCAGCGGGGGATTGACAATGAGCAGTTCTTC.

This clonotype was found a few times. The V gene is TRBV7-9, the J gene TRBJ1-6; D call uncertain. Germline values: CDR1 SEHNR, CDR2 FQNEAQ (reference sequence). V lost 1 base and J 14 bases, leaving 12 bases between the germline ends. The CDR3 has 13 residues. The chain's CDR3 is CASSLDPGGALHF. Here the CDR3 DNA reads TGTGCCAGCAGCTTAGACCCAGGCGGAGCCCTCCACTTT.

This clonotype was recorded many times. The V call is TRBV7-8, the J call TRBJ1-3; TRBD1 is a possible D gene (6 bases). The V end lost 5 bases, the J end lost 3 bases, and 17 bases lay between the germline ends. CDR3 size: 16 residues. CDR1 is SGHVS, CDR2 FQNEAQ, per germline. This chain's CDR3 is CASSVGGRDVGNTIYF. The CDR3 DNA reads TGTGCCAGCAGCGTCGGGGGGCGAGATGTTGGAAACACCATATATTTT. The whole variable domain, filled in from reference TRBV7-8 and TRBJ1-3, reads GAGVSQSPRYKVAKRGQDVALRCDPISGHVSLFWYQQALGQGPEFLTYFQNEAQLDKSGLPSDRFFAERPEGSVSTLKIQRTQQEDSAVYLCASSVGGRDVGNTIYFGEGSWLTVV.

The chain joins TRBV28 to TRBJ2-7; D may be TRBD2 (6 bases). V was cut by 1 base and J by 0 bases, with 10 bases left in between. Per germline, CDR1 MDHEN and CDR2 SYDVKM. The CDR3 has 15 residues. In DNA form, the CDR3 reads TGTGCCAGCAGTTTATATCGTAGCGGCTCCTACGAGCAGTACTTC. Encoded protein: CASSLYRSGSYEQYF.

This clonotype showed up just a few times. The V call is TRBV28, the J call TRBJ2-7, with a tentative D call TRBD1 (5 bases). CDR3 size: 12 residues. The V gene lost 7 bases and the J gene lost 6 bases, with 13 bases spanning the gap. CDR1 and CDR2 (germline): MDHEN, SYDVKM. The CDR3 DNA is TGTGCCAGCAACCTTAGGGGTGGCGAGCAGTACTTC. Translating it yields CASNLRGGEQYF.

This clonotype was detected a few times. CDR3 protein: CASSLGLFRDSQNYGYTF. Here the CDR3 DNA reads TGTGCCAGCAGTTTGGGTCTCTTCCGGGACAGTCAGAACTATGGCTACACCTTC. This chain joins TRBV28 and TRBJ1-2; TRBD1 agrees at 7 bases. Trimming at V came to 3 bases and at J to 2 bases, leaving 15 bases not matched to a gene. From germline, CDR1 is MDHEN and CDR2 SYDVKM. The CDR3 loop spans 18 amino acids.

This clonotype was counted at least ten times. The chain joins TRBV29-1 to TRBJ2-7, with D possibly matching TRBD2 (5 bases). Germline V gene sequence: CDR1 SQVTM, CDR2 ANQGSEA. The CDR3 totals 13 residues. The V and J ends lost 6 bases and 0 bases respectively, with 12 bases between them. CDR3 sequence reads: CSVSERTSYEQYF. CDR3 DNA sequence: TGCAGCGTCTCCGAGCGGACCTCCTACGAGCAGTACTTC.

The rearrangement joins TRBV7-4 to TRBJ2-2, with 14 nucleotides matching TRBD2. The J segment lost 7 bases and the V segment lost 6 bases, leaving 10 bases of the junction unmatched. Germline values: CDR1 SGHVT, CDR2 SQSDAQ. The CDR3 has 17 amino acids. Written as DNA, the CDR3 is TGTGCCAGCAGTTCTTGGGGACTAGCGGGAGTACGCGGGGAGCTGTTTTTT. Residues: CASSSWGLAGVRGELFF.

The chain links TRBV28 to TRBJ2-7, with D perhaps matching TRBD1 or TRBD2 (5 bases each). The CDR3 sequence is 13 residues long. CDR1 is MDHEN, CDR2 SYDVKM, per germline. V lost 8 bases and J lost 2, with 13 bases in between. CDR3 protein: CASCPGPAYEQYF. Written as DNA, the CDR3 is TGTGCCAGCTGCCCGGGACCGGCCTACGAGCAGTACTTC.

This clonotype was counted many times. The chain is built from TRBV7-2 and TRBJ2-6; D is possibly TRBD1 or TRBD2 (5 bases each). The germline CDR1 and CDR2 sequences are SGHTA and FQGNSA. Trimming took 5 bases from V and 0 from J, leaving 20 bases between them. The CDR3 consists of 19 residues. The CDR3 nucleotides read TGTGCCAGCAGCCCATTTCGGGGACGGGGCCCCTCTGGGGCCAACGTCCTGACTTTC. Translation gives CASSPFRGRGPSGANVLTF.

The V call is TRBV28, the J call TRBJ2-2; D gene unclear. Germline CDR1 reads MDHEN; CDR2 reads SYDVKM. The CDR3 runs 15 residues. V gave up 2 bases and J gave up 3 bases, with 10 bases separating them. The CDR3: CASSLTGYYTGELFF. The CDR3, as DNA: TGTGCCAGCAGTTTAACTGGGTACTACACCGGGGAGCTGTTTTTT.

This chain connects TRBV19 to TRBJ2-1, with 10 bases aligning to TRBD2. Trimming took 8 bases from V and 7 from J; bases not matched to a gene: 11. This CDR3 contains 15 residues. Germline V gene sequence: CDR1 LNHDA, CDR2 SQIVND (reference sequence). Here the CDR3 reads CASRTSGRANNEQFF. Written as DNA, the CDR3 is TGTGCCAGTCGTACGAGCGGGAGGGCTAATAATGAGCAGTTCTTC.